Sequencing of this T cell receptor beta chain was carried out in a study of blood T cell repertoires in COVID-19. At the level of the study: Samples representing acute and convalescent COVID-19 were sourced from the United States, Italy and Spain. PBMCs, B-cell-depleted T cells, or T cells were the source of the cDNA or gDNA that made up the material.

This clone was seen a few times. Generated by immunoSEQ multiplex PCR, the TCRdb table keeps only in-frame clones and is missing some. The table includes more than 100,000 clones, over 75% detected once. The germline V and J ends were trimmed by 0 bases and 7 bases, with 15 bases remaining between them. The CDR3 is made up of 15 amino acids. Germline V gives CDR1 MGHRA, CDR2 YSYEKL. Sequenced material: peripheral blood. This clonotype originated in a woman aged 55-69 years with acute or convalescent COVID-19. The rearrangement joins TRBV4-1 to TRBJ1-2; TRBD1 is a possible D gene (5 bases). CDR3 sequence (DNA): TGCGCCAGCAGCCAAGAAGTCGCAGGGATGAGTGGCTACACCTTC. It translates to CASSQEVAGMSGYTF.